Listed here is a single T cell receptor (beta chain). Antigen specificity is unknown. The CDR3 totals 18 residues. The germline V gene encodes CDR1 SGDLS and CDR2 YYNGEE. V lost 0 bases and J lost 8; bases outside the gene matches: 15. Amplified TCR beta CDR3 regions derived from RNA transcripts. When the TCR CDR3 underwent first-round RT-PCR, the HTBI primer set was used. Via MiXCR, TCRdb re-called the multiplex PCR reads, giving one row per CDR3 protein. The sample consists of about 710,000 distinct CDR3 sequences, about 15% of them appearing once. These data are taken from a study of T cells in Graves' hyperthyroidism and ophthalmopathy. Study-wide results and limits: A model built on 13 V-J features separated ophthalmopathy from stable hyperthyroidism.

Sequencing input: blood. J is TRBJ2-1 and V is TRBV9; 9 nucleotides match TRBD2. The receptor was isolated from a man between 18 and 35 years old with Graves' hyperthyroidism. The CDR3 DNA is TGTGCCAGCAGCGTAGCTAGCGGGGATAACACATGGCATCATGAGCAGTTCTTC. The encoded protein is CASSVASGDNTWHHEQFF. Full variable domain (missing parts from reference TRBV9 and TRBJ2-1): DSGVTQTPKHLITATGQRVTLRCSPRSGDLSVYWYQQSLDQGLQFLIQYYNGEERAKGNILERFSAQQFPDLHSELNLSSLELGDSALYFCASSVASGDNTWHHEQFFGPGTRLTVL.